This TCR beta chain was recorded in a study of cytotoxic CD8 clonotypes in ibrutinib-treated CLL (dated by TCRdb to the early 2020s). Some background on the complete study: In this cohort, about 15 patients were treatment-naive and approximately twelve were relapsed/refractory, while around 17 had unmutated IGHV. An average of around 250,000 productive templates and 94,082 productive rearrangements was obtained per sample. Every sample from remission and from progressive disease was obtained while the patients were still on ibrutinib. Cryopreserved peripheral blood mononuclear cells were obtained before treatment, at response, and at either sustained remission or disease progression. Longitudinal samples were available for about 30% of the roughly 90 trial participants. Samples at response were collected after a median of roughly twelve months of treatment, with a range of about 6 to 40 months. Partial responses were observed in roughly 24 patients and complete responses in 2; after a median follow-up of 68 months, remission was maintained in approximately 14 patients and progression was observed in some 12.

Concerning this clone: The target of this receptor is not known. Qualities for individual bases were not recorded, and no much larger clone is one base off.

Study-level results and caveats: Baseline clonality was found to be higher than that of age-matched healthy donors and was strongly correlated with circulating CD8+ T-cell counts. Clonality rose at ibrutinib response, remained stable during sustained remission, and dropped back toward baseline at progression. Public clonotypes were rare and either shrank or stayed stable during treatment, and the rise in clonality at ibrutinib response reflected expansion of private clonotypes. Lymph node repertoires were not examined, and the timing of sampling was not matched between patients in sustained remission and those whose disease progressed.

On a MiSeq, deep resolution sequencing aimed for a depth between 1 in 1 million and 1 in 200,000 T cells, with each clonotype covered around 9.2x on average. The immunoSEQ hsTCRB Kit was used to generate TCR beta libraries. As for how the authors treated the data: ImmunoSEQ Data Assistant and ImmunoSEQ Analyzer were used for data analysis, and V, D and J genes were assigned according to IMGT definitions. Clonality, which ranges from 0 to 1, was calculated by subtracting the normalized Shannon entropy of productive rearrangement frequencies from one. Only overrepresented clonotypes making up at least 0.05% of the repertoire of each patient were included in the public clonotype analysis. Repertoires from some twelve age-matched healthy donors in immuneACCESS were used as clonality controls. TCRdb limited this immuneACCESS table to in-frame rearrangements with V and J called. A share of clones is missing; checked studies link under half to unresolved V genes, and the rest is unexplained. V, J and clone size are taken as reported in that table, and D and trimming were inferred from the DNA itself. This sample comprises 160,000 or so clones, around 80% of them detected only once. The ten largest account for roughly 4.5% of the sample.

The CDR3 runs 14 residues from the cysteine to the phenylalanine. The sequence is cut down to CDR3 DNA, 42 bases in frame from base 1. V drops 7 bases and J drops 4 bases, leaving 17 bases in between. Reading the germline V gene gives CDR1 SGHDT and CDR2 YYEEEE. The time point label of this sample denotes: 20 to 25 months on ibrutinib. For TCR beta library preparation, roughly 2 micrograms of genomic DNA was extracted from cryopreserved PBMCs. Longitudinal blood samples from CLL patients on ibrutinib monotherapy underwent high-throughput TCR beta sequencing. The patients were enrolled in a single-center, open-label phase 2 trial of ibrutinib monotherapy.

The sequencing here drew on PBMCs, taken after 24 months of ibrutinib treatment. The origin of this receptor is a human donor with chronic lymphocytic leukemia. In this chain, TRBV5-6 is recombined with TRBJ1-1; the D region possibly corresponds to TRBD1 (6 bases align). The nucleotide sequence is TGTGCCAGCCAAAATTCGGTAGGGGGCACTGAAGCTTTCTTT. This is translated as CASQNSVGGTEAFF.